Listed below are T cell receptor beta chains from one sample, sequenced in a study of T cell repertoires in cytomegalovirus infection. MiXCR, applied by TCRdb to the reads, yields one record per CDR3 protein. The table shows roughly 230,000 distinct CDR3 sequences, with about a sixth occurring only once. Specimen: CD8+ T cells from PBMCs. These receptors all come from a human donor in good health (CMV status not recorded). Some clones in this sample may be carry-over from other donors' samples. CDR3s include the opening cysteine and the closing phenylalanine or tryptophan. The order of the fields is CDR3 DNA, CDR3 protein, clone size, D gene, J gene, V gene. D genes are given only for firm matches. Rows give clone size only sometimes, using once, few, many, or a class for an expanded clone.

TGTGCCAGCAGTGCGATGGTACCGCCAGGGACCCAGTACTTC CASSAMVPPGTQYF few . TRBJ2-5 TRBV6-2/TRBV6-3
TGTGCCAGCAGTAATCCCCCGGGCAATACCTACGAGCAGTACTTC CASSNPPGNTYEQYF . . TRBJ2-7 TRBV5-4
TGTGCCAGCAGTTACAGGGCTGGGGACACCGGGGAGCTGTTTTTT CASSYRAGDTGELFF few . TRBJ2-2 TRBV6-5
TGTGCCAGCAGCTTAGGGTCAAGGACAGTTACCTACAATGAGCAGTTCTTC CASSLGSRTVTYNEQFF many . TRBJ2-1 TRBV7-2
TGTGCCAGCAGTTACAATACCCTGGGGGGCAATCAGCCCCAGCATTTT CASSYNTLGGNQPQHF few . TRBJ1-5 TRBV6-2/TRBV6-3
TGCGCCAGCAGCCAAGCGGATAGCAATCAGCCCCAGCATTTT CASSQADSNQPQHF . . TRBJ1-5 TRBV4-1
TGTGCCAGCAGGAGTCGACTGGGGGGCGCGCAGCCCCAGCATTTT CASRSRLGGAQPQHF many . TRBJ1-5 TRBV28
TGTGCCAGCAGCCTTACGACAGGGGGCCTCTACGAGCAGTACTTC CASSLTTGGLYEQYF many TRBD1 TRBJ2-7 TRBV7-2
TGTGCCAGCAGAGACGGGTCCGAGGGAGGCTACACCTTC CASRDGSEGGYTF . . TRBJ1-2 TRBV6-4
TGTGCCACCAGCAGAGGTCTTAGCGGGGGTGATACGCAGTATTTT CATSRGLSGGDTQYF few TRBD2 TRBJ2-3 TRBV15
TGTGCCAGCAGCCCCCCGGGACAGGCAAGCACAGATACGCAGTATTTT CASSPPGQASTDTQYF . TRBD1 TRBJ2-3 TRBV7-6
TGTGCCAGCAGCCAATTTTTGGGAAGCTCCTACGAGCAGTACTTC CASSQFLGSSYEQYF few . TRBJ2-7 TRBV14